Below are 18 T cell receptor beta chains sequenced from a single sample in a study of blood T cell repertoires in COVID-19. The method was immunoSEQ multiplex PCR; TCRdb's version includes in-frame clones alone and lacks a portion of them. This sample carries 250,000 to 350,000 clones, roughly 90% of them seen once, and the ten largest clones take 0.94%. What was sequenced was peripheral blood. The source of these receptors is a woman aged 40 to 50 who had recovered from COVID-19.

This clone turned up a few times. V gene TRBV2 combines with J gene TRBJ2-5; TRBD1 might be the D (5 bases). Trimming took 6 bases from V and 2 from J, leaving 16 bases between them. The CDR3 extends over 15 amino acids. The germline CDR1 and CDR2 sequences are SNHLY and FYNNEI. The CDR3 sequence: CASSGLGLGQETQYF. DNA of the CDR3: TGTGCCAGCAGCGGCTTGGGGCTAGGACAAGAGACCCAGTACTTC.

The chain employs TRBV29-1 and TRBJ2-1, with TRBD2 matching 10 bases. Germline V gives CDR1 SQVTM, CDR2 ANQGSEA. Losses at the gene ends were 3 bases for V and 7 bases for J; bases not matched to a gene: 3. The CDR3 spans 13 residues. CDR3 DNA sequence: TGCAGCGTTGAGCCTAGCGGGAGTAATGAGCAGTTCTTC. As protein: CSVEPSGSNEQFF.

The rearrangement uses TRBV10-1 and TRBJ2-1; TRBD2 agrees at 15 bases. CDR3 length equals 17 residues. Trimming took 7 bases from V and 1 from J; bases not matched to a gene: 5. CDR1 and CDR2 (germline): WNHNN, SYGVQD (reference sequence). This chain's CDR3 is CASTSGLAGGSYNEQFF. The CDR3 DNA is TGCGCCAGCACCTCGGGACTAGCGGGAGGATCCTACAATGAGCAGTTCTTC.

The gene calls are TRBV7-9 and TRBJ2-5; TRBD1 is a possible D gene (6 bases). Trimming took off 5 bases at V and 4 bases at J, with 20 bases between the two ends. This CDR3 is 16 amino acids long. CDR1 is SEHNR and CDR2 is FQNEAQ in the germline V gene (reference sequence). CDR3 region: CASSPTIGAGVETQYF. CDR3 DNA sequence: TGTGCCAGCAGCCCTACTATCGGGGCAGGGGTAGAGACCCAGTACTTC.

This chain connects TRBV5-1 to TRBJ1-5; D might be TRBD1 (6 bases). The CDR3 spans 15 residues. V dropped 0 bases and J dropped 3 bases, with 10 bases sitting between them. Germline V gene data show CDR1 as SGHRS and CDR2 as YFSETQ. This chain's CDR3 is CASSLGGQPNQPQHF. The CDR3 DNA is TGCGCCAGCAGCTTGGGCGGACAGCCCAATCAGCCCCAGCATTTT. Filled out from reference TRBV5-1 and TRBJ1-5, the complete variable domain reads KAGVTQTPRYLIKTRGQQVTLSCSPISGHRSVSWYQQTPGQGLQFLFEYFSETQRNKGNFPGRFSGRQFSNSRSEMNVSTLELGDSALYLCASSLGGQPNQPQHFGDGTRLSIL.

The rearrangement links TRBV24-1 to TRBJ2-3, with 9 bases identical to TRBD2. Unmatched junction bases numbered 2, after V lost 4 bases and J lost 7 bases. Germline V gene data show CDR1 as KGHDR and CDR2 as SFDVKD. The CDR3 length is 13 residues. The CDR3 here is CATSDSSGNTQYF. The CDR3 DNA sequence: TGTGCCACCAGTGACTCTAGCGGGAATACGCAGTATTTT.

The genes are TRBV14 and TRBJ2-3, with a weak D call TRBD2 (5 bases). V was cut by 5 bases and J by 0 bases, with 9 bases left in between. The CDR3 loop spans 14 amino acids. CDR1 and CDR2 from the germline V gene are SGHDN and FVKESK. CDR3 sequence (DNA): TGTGCCAGCAGCTTGCGGGCTAGCACAGATACGCAGTATTTT. Translation gives CASSLRASTDTQYF.

This chain connects TRBV30 to TRBJ2-5, with 16 bases that match TRBD2. Germline loops: CDR1 GTSNPN, CDR2 SVGIG (reference sequence). After removal of 3 bases from V and 5 bases from J, the junction contained 6 bases not matched to a gene. The CDR3 totals 16 residues. CDR3 in DNA: TGTGCCTGGAGGGGGACTAGCGGGAGGGCCGGGGAGACCCAGTACTTC. Protein product: CAWRGTSGRAGETQYF.

This clone was recorded a few times. This chain joins TRBV18 and TRBJ2-5; TRBD2 aligns across 14 bases. The CDR3 is 14 amino acids. Losses at the gene ends were 6 bases for V and 4 bases for J; bases not matched to a gene: 1. Germline V gene lookup returns CDR1 KGHSH and CDR2 LQKENI. The CDR3 here is CASSGTSGRETQYF. DNA of the CDR3: TGTGCCAGCTCGGGGACTAGCGGGAGAGAGACCCAGTACTTC.

The rearrangement uses TRBV19 and TRBJ2-5; perhaps TRBD1 as D (6 bases). The CDR3 sequence is 14 residues long. Germline assignment: CDR1 LNHDA and CDR2 SQIVND (reference sequence). Trimming removed 5 bases at V and 3 bases at J, with 13 bases between. The CDR3 nucleotides are TGTGCCAGTAGTTCCACAGGGATAGAAGAGACCCAGTACTTC. Translated: CASSSTGIEETQYF.

The V call is TRBV9, the J call TRBJ2-1; 8 bases map to TRBD2. The germline CDR1 and CDR2 sequences are SGDLS and YYNGEE. J gave up 8 bases and V 3 bases, and 22 bases lay outside the gene matches. This CDR3 is 19 amino acids long. The CDR3 region is CASSGIGPGLAGPVDEQFF. CDR3 DNA: TGTGCCAGCAGCGGTATAGGACCGGGGCTAGCGGGCCCGGTGGATGAGCAGTTCTTC.

The rearrangement links TRBV6-6 to TRBJ2-7; TRBD1 matches at 8 bases. The CDR3 has 15 residues. The V gene end was trimmed by 6 bases and the J gene end by 4 bases; junction bases not matched to a gene: 11. Germline V gene data show CDR1 as MNHNY and CDR2 as SVGAGI (reference sequence). CDR3 coding DNA: TGTGCCAGCAGACCCGGACAGGGAGAAGGGTACGAGCAGTACTTC. Its protein is CASRPGQGEGYEQYF.

The chain has TRBV5-6 and TRBJ2-7; 11 bases align to TRBD2. There are 17 residues in the CDR3. The germline gives CDR1 SGHDT, CDR2 YYEEEE. Unmatched junction bases numbered 6, after V lost 0 bases and J lost 1 base. The CDR3 here is CASSLGLAGPNSYEQYF. The CDR3 DNA sequence: TGTGCCAGCAGCTTGGGACTAGCGGGACCCAATTCCTACGAGCAGTACTTC.

J is TRBJ2-7 and V is TRBV10-2; 7 bases align to TRBD2. Trimming removed 7 bases from V and 6 bases from J; junction bases left unmatched: 12. Germline V gene lookup returns CDR1 WSHSY and CDR2 SAAADI. The CDR3 runs to 14 residues. The chain's CDR3 is CASIGSGNQVEQYF. The CDR3 coding sequence is TGCGCCAGCATCGGGAGCGGGAACCAGGTCGAGCAGTACTTC.

The chain carries TRBV29-1 and TRBJ2-5, with TRBD2 identical over 8 bases. The germline V gene has CDR1 SQVTM and CDR2 ANQGSEA. Trimming at V came to 8 bases and at J to 2 bases, leaving 7 bases not matched to a gene. This CDR3 comprises 13 residues. This CDR3 reads CSHSGGQQETQYF. The CDR3 DNA sequence: TGCAGCCATTCGGGGGGGCAGCAAGAGACCCAGTACTTC.

This clone came up once. V is TRBV28 and J is TRBJ2-7; D might be TRBD2 (7 bases). V was shortened by 3 bases and J by 7 bases, with 13 bases between the two germline ends. The CDR3 has 13 residues. CDR1 is MDHEN and CDR2 is SYDVKM in the germline V gene. For the CDR3, the DNA is TGTGCCAGCAGTTTTCGAGAGGGGGGGGAGCAGTACTTC. This sequence encodes CASSFREGGEQYF.

This chain uses TRBV28 with TRBJ2-5, with D possibly TRBD2 on 6 matching bases. Trimming removed 5 bases at V and 2 bases at J, with 12 bases between. This CDR3 spans 14 amino acids. The V gene's germline CDR1 is MDHEN and CDR2 SYDVKM. CDR3 region: CASSTGDGQETQYF. In DNA form, the CDR3 reads TGTGCCAGCAGTACGGGGGACGGACAAGAGACCCAGTACTTC. The full variable domain, completed using reference TRBV28 and TRBJ2-5, is DVKVTQSSRYLVKRTGEKVFLECVQDMDHENMFWYRQDPGLGLRLIYFSYDVKMKEKGDIPEGYSVSREKKERFSLILESASTNQTSMYLCASSTGDGQETQYFGPGTRLLVL.

This sequence joins TRBV29-1 and TRBJ2-7; D might be TRBD2 (5 bases). CDR3 length equals 14 residues. CDR1 and CDR2 from the germline V gene are SQVTM and ANQGSEA. Trimming stripped 0 bases from V and 2 bases from J, with 11 bases between. The CDR3 reads CSVEDGIGAYEQYF. DNA of the CDR3: TGCAGCGTTGAAGATGGCATCGGGGCCTACGAGCAGTACTTC.